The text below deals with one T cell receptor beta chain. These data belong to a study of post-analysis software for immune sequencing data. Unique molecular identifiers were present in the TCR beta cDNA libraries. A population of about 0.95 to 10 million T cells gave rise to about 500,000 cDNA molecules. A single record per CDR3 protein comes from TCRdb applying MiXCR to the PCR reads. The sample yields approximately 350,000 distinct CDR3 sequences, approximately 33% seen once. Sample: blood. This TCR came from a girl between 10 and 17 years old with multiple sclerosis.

The CDR3 DNA is TGTGCCAGCAGCTCAGGACCGGGCACAGATACGCAGTATTTT. Translating it yields CASSSGPGTDTQYF. The rearrangement joins TRBV7-2 to TRBJ2-3, with D uncertain. There are 14 residues in the CDR3. V was clipped by 4 bases and J by 1 base, with 9 bases between them. Germline V gene lookup returns CDR1 SGHTA and CDR2 FQGNSA.